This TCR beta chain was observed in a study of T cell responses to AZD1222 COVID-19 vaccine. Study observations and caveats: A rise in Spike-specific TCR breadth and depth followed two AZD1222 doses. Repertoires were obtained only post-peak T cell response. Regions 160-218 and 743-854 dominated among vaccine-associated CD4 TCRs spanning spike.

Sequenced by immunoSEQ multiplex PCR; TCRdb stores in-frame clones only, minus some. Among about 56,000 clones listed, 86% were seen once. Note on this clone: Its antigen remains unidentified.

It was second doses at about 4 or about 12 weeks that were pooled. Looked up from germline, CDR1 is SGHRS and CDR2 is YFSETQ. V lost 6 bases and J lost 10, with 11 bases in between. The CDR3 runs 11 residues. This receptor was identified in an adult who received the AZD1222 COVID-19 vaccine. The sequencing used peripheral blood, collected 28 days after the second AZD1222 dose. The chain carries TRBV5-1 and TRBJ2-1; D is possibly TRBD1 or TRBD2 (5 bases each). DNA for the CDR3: TGCGCCAGCACCGAGGGGTGGGAGCAGTTCTTC. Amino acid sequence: CASTEGWEQFF.